Given below is one TCR beta chain in context. Its antigen is not identified. The study left out patients who had uncontrolled infection, other autoimmune disease, pregnancy or lactation. Researchers amplified the TCR beta CDR3 regions from RNA transcripts. In the first-round RT-PCR of the TCR CDR3, the HTBI primer set was used. TCRdb passed the multiplex PCR reads through MiXCR, listing each CDR3 protein once. This sample has 250,000 to 300,000 distinct CDR3 sequences; 15% to 20% occur once, and the top ten carry over 45%. This specimen belongs to a study of T cells in Graves' hyperthyroidism and ophthalmopathy. Study-wide results and limits: In blood, most of the thyroid clonotypes expanded above 0.001 were also present.

Germline V gene data show CDR1 as MNHEY and CDR2 as SVGEGT. This CDR3 region has 16 residues. Trimming took off 2 bases at V and 4 bases at J, with 17 bases between the two ends. Sequenced: blood. This sequence joins TRBV6-2 or TRBV6-3 and TRBJ1-2, with D maybe TRBD1 (5 bases). This receptor was taken from a woman aged 60-70 years with Graves' ophthalmopathy. The CDR3 region has the DNA TGTGCCAGCAGTTACCGGGGGACCGAGAGGGTCTATGGCTACACCTTC. Translation gives CASSYRGTERVYGYTF.